A selection of T cell receptor beta chains follows, all from one sample in a study of shared clonotypes between healthy human individuals. Profiling relied on immunoSEQ multiplex PCR, and the TCRdb table lists in-frame clones only, not all of them. In the table there are 2 million to 2.5 million clones, just under 95% of which are singletons. Input material: naive CD8+ T cells sorted from blood. All receptors come from a man aged 18 to 30 in good health. Each CDR3 is given with its conserved first and last residue. D genes are given only for firm matches. Not every row has a clone size; where given, it reads once, few, many or a size class.

CDR3aa: CASSPRDSIETQYF; CDR3nt: TGTGCCAGCAGTCCCCGGGACAGTATAGAGACCCAGTACTTC; abundance: NA; len: 14; v_gene: TRBV27; j_gene: TRBJ2-5; d_gene: TRBD1
CDR3aa: CASSLGQGAPAFF; CDR3nt: TGTGCCAGCAGCCTCGGACAGGGGGCGCCCGCTTTCTTT; abundance: NA; len: 13; v_gene: TRBV13; j_gene: TRBJ1-1; d_gene: TRBD1
CDR3aa: CASSLDRGLYGYTF; CDR3nt: TGTGCCAGCAGCTTAGACAGGGGGCTCTATGGCTACACCTTC; abundance: once; len: 14; v_gene: TRBV13; j_gene: TRBJ1-2; d_gene: TRBD1
CDR3aa: CAWSVEGYQPQHF; CDR3nt: TGTGCCTGGAGTGTTGAGGGATACCAGCCCCAGCATTTT; abundance: few; len: 13; v_gene: TRBV30; j_gene: TRBJ1-5; d_gene: NA
CDR3aa: CASSYTGGPYNEQFF; CDR3nt: TGTGCCAGCAGTTATACGGGGGGACCTTACAATGAGCAGTTCTTC; abundance: NA; len: 15; v_gene: TRBV6-5; j_gene: TRBJ2-1; d_gene: TRBD2
CDR3aa: CAISEGPPGELFF; CDR3nt: TGTGCCATCAGTGAGGGCCCACCCGGGGAGCTGTTTTTT; abundance: NA; len: 13; v_gene: TRBV10-3; j_gene: TRBJ2-2; d_gene: NA
CDR3aa: CASSQDNRESEAFF; CDR3nt: TGCGCCAGCAGCCAAGATAACAGGGAGTCTGAAGCTTTCTTT; abundance: NA; len: 14; v_gene: TRBV4-3; j_gene: TRBJ1-1; d_gene: NA
CDR3aa: CASSLAGLALEQYF; CDR3nt: TGTGCCAGCAGCTTGGCGGGACTAGCGCTCGAGCAGTACTTC; abundance: NA; len: 14; v_gene: TRBV5-4; j_gene: TRBJ2-7; d_gene: TRBD2
CDR3aa: CASSSPGQGDYEQYF; CDR3nt: TGTGCCAGCAGTTCCCCGGGACAGGGGGACTACGAGCAGTACTTC; abundance: NA; len: 15; v_gene: TRBV6-5; j_gene: TRBJ2-7; d_gene: TRBD1
CDR3aa: CASSLMETYEQYF; CDR3nt: TGTGCCAGCAGCTTGATGGAAACCTACGAGCAGTACTTC; abundance: once; len: 13; v_gene: TRBV5-4; j_gene: TRBJ2-7; d_gene: NA
CDR3aa: CASSGLAWEQFF; CDR3nt: TGTGCCAGCAGCGGACTAGCGTGGGAGCAGTTCTTC; abundance: NA; len: 12; v_gene: TRBV11-2; j_gene: TRBJ2-1; d_gene: TRBD2
CDR3aa: CASSPTENANTGELFF; CDR3nt: TGTGCCAGCAGCCCAACAGAAAACGCGAACACCGGGGAGCTGTTTTTT; abundance: NA; len: 16; v_gene: TRBV7-9; j_gene: TRBJ2-2; d_gene: NA
CDR3aa: CASSPWTGIAKNIQYF; CDR3nt: TGCGCCAGCAGCCCATGGACAGGAATAGCCAAAAACATTCAGTACTTC; abundance: NA; len: 16; v_gene: TRBV4-3; j_gene: TRBJ2-4; d_gene: TRBD1
CDR3aa: CASSPWRSGNQETQYF; CDR3nt: TGTGCCAGCAGCCCATGGCGGAGCGGGAACCAAGAGACCCAGTACTTC; abundance: NA; len: 16; v_gene: TRBV28; j_gene: TRBJ2-5; d_gene: TRBD2
CDR3aa: CASSSLGSYEQYF; CDR3nt: TGTGCCAGCAGTTCCCTTGGTTCCTACGAGCAGTACTTC; abundance: NA; len: 13; v_gene: TRBV6-6; j_gene: TRBJ2-7; d_gene: NA
CDR3aa: CSVELAGEADTQYF; CDR3nt: TGCAGCGTTGAATTAGCGGGGGAGGCAGATACGCAGTATTTT; abundance: NA; len: 14; v_gene: TRBV29-1; j_gene: TRBJ2-3; d_gene: TRBD2
CDR3aa: CASSFSSGTLTGELFF; CDR3nt: TGTGCCAGCAGCTTCTCCAGCGGGACTTTAACCGGGGAGCTGTTTTTT; abundance: NA; len: 16; v_gene: TRBV11-2; j_gene: TRBJ2-2; d_gene: TRBD2
CDR3aa: CASRAIKGPYEQYF; CDR3nt: TGTGCCAGCAGGGCCATAAAGGGGCCCTACGAGCAGTACTTC; abundance: few; len: 14; v_gene: TRBV6-1; j_gene: TRBJ2-7; d_gene: NA
CDR3aa: CALGTGPYEQYF; CDR3nt: TGTGCCTTGGGGACAGGCCCCTACGAGCAGTACTTC; abundance: few; len: 12; v_gene: TRBV30; j_gene: TRBJ2-7; d_gene: TRBD1
CDR3aa: CASSQLTSGLYNEQFF; CDR3nt: TGCGCCAGCAGCCAACTGACTAGCGGACTTTACAATGAGCAGTTCTTC; abundance: NA; len: 16; v_gene: TRBV4-1; j_gene: TRBJ2-1; d_gene: TRBD2
CDR3aa: CASSLGQGLNQPQHF; CDR3nt: TGTGCCAGCAGCTTGGGACAGGGCCTCAATCAGCCCCAGCATTTT; abundance: NA; len: 15; v_gene: TRBV7-9; j_gene: TRBJ1-5; d_gene: TRBD1
CDR3aa: CASSRAPDRTYEQYF; CDR3nt: TGCGCCAGCAGCCGGGCCCCGGACAGGACCTACGAGCAGTACTTC; abundance: NA; len: 15; v_gene: TRBV4-1; j_gene: TRBJ2-7; d_gene: TRBD1
CDR3aa: CASSESNSYEQYF; CDR3nt: TGTGCCAGCAGTGAGTCCAACTCCTACGAGCAGTACTTC; abundance: NA; len: 13; v_gene: TRBV2; j_gene: TRBJ2-7; d_gene: NA
CDR3aa: CASSLDRDEQYF; CDR3nt: TGTGCCAGCAGCTTAGACAGGGACGAGCAGTACTTC; abundance: once; len: 12; v_gene: TRBV7-9; j_gene: TRBJ2-7; d_gene: NA
CDR3aa: CASGGQAITEAFF; CDR3nt: TGTGCCAGCGGGGGACAGGCAATCACTGAAGCTTTCTTT; abundance: NA; len: 13; v_gene: TRBV5-8; j_gene: TRBJ1-1; d_gene: TRBD1
CDR3aa: CASSTSGEADTQYF; CDR3nt: TGTGCCAGCAGTACAAGCGGGGAGGCAGATACGCAGTATTTT; abundance: NA; len: 14; v_gene: TRBV6-5; j_gene: TRBJ2-3; d_gene: TRBD2
CDR3aa: CASSRGQSSYNEQFF; CDR3nt: TGTGCCAGCAGTCGGGGACAGAGCTCCTACAATGAGCAGTTCTTC; abundance: NA; len: 15; v_gene: TRBV27; j_gene: TRBJ2-1; d_gene: TRBD1
CDR3aa: CAWSDIAGTHLNF; CDR3nt: TGTGCCTGGAGTGATATCGCCGGGACCCATTTGAACTTC; abundance: NA; len: 13; v_gene: TRBV30; j_gene: TRBJ2-5; d_gene: NA
CDR3aa: CASSADRPNTEAFF; CDR3nt: TGTGCCAGTAGTGCCGACAGGCCGAACACTGAAGCTTTCTTT; abundance: NA; len: 14; v_gene: TRBV19; j_gene: TRBJ1-1; d_gene: NA
CDR3aa: CASSLLGGLYEQYF; CDR3nt: TGTGCCAGCAGTTTATTAGGGGGGCTCTACGAGCAGTACTTC; abundance: NA; len: 14; v_gene: TRBV27; j_gene: TRBJ2-7; d_gene: NA
CDR3aa: CASSDRGPYNEQFF; CDR3nt: TGTGCCAGCAGCGACAGGGGGCCTTACAATGAGCAGTTCTTC; abundance: once; len: 14; v_gene: TRBV27; j_gene: TRBJ2-1; d_gene: TRBD1
CDR3aa: CASSYGRGAESPLHF; CDR3nt: TGTGCCAGCAGTTACGGGAGGGGCGCGGAGTCACCCCTCCACTTT; abundance: once; len: 15; v_gene: TRBV6-7; j_gene: TRBJ1-6; d_gene: NA
CDR3aa: CASSPREPNTEAFF; CDR3nt: TGTGCCAGCAGTCCCCGGGAACCGAACACTGAAGCTTTCTTT; abundance: NA; len: 14; v_gene: TRBV25-1; j_gene: TRBJ1-1; d_gene: NA
CDR3aa: CASSPGGELFF; CDR3nt: TGTGCCAGCAGCCCCGGCGGGGAGCTGTTTTTT; abundance: once; len: 11; v_gene: TRBV7-6; j_gene: TRBJ2-2; d_gene: NA
CDR3aa: CASSLELGTAFYEQYF; CDR3nt: TGTGCCAGCAGCTTAGAACTGGGGACGGCTTTTTACGAGCAGTACTTC; abundance: once; len: 16; v_gene: TRBV7-9; j_gene: TRBJ2-7; d_gene: NA
CDR3aa: CASSPGHPNSPLHF; CDR3nt: TGTGCCAGCAGCCCGGGACATCCTAATTCACCCCTCCACTTT; abundance: NA; len: 14; v_gene: TRBV5-4; j_gene: TRBJ1-6; d_gene: NA
CDR3aa: CASSVSGDHYGYTF; CDR3nt: TGTGCCAGCAGTGTTTCAGGGGATCACTATGGCTACACCTTC; abundance: once; len: 14; v_gene: TRBV2; j_gene: TRBJ1-2; d_gene: NA
CDR3aa: CASSLDYGVTETQYF; CDR3nt: TGTGCCAGCAGCTTGGACTACGGGGTAACAGAGACCCAGTACTTC; abundance: NA; len: 15; v_gene: TRBV5-4; j_gene: TRBJ2-5; d_gene: NA
CDR3aa: CASCLGGTGELFF; CDR3nt: TGTGCCAGTTGTCTGGGGGGAACCGGGGAGCTGTTTTTT; abundance: NA; len: 13; v_gene: TRBV6-5; j_gene: TRBJ2-2; d_gene: NA
CDR3aa: CASSQDLWAGATDTQYF; CDR3nt: TGCGCCAGCAGCCAAGACCTATGGGCGGGGGCAACAGATACGCAGTATTTT; abundance: NA; len: 17; v_gene: TRBV4-1; j_gene: TRBJ2-3; d_gene: NA
CDR3aa: CASSGGTGQSTDTQYF; CDR3nt: TGTGCCAGCAGCGGTGGGACAGGCCAAAGCACAGATACGCAGTATTTT; abundance: NA; len: 16; v_gene: TRBV9; j_gene: TRBJ2-3; d_gene: TRBD1
CDR3aa: CASRASSYNEQFF; CDR3nt: TGTGCCAGCAGGGCCTCTTCATACAATGAGCAGTTCTTC; abundance: NA; len: 13; v_gene: TRBV2; j_gene: TRBJ2-1; d_gene: NA
CDR3aa: CASSQDLASAGELFF; CDR3nt: TGCGCCAGCAGCCAAGACCTAGCAAGTGCCGGGGAGCTGTTTTTT; abundance: NA; len: 15; v_gene: TRBV4-3; j_gene: TRBJ2-2; d_gene: NA
CDR3aa: CASITPKGQGYEQYF; CDR3nt: TGTGCCAGCATCACCCCTAAGGGACAGGGCTACGAGCAGTACTTC; abundance: NA; len: 15; v_gene: TRBV2; j_gene: TRBJ2-7; d_gene: TRBD1
CDR3aa: CASSTWTEGGGELFF; CDR3nt: TGTGCCAGCAGTACCTGGACGGAGGGTGGCGGGGAGCTGTTTTTT; abundance: NA; len: 15; v_gene: TRBV28; j_gene: TRBJ2-2; d_gene: NA
CDR3aa: CASSLRGPYEQYF; CDR3nt: TGTGCCAGCAGCTTAAGGGGGCCCTACGAGCAGTACTTC; abundance: NA; len: 13; v_gene: TRBV7-6; j_gene: TRBJ2-7; d_gene: TRBD1
CDR3aa: CASSVWQQETQYF; CDR3nt: TGTGCCAGCAGTGTATGGCAGCAAGAGACCCAGTACTTC; abundance: NA; len: 13; v_gene: TRBV2; j_gene: TRBJ2-5; d_gene: NA
CDR3aa: CASSLSYGRGDEQYF; CDR3nt: TGTGCCAGCAGTTTATCGTACGGCAGGGGGGACGAGCAGTACTTC; abundance: NA; len: 15; v_gene: TRBV27; j_gene: TRBJ2-7; d_gene: NA
CDR3aa: CASSQTVNTEAFF; CDR3nt: TGTGCCAGCAGCCAGACCGTGAACACTGAAGCTTTCTTT; abundance: NA; len: 13; v_gene: TRBV27; j_gene: TRBJ1-1; d_gene: NA
CDR3aa: CASSTDREGPTNEKLFF; CDR3nt: TGTGCCAGCAGCACGGACAGGGAAGGGCCCACTAATGAAAAACTGTTTTTT; abundance: NA; len: 17; v_gene: TRBV28; j_gene: TRBJ1-4; d_gene: TRBD1
CDR3aa: CAGQGLAGGNEQFF; CDR3nt: TGTGCCGGACAAGGACTAGCGGGGGGAAATGAGCAGTTCTTC; abundance: NA; len: 14; v_gene: TRBV6-6; j_gene: TRBJ2-1; d_gene: TRBD2
CDR3aa: CASSFRAGRGYTF; CDR3nt: TGTGCCAGCAGTTTCCGGGCAGGCCGCGGCTACACCTTC; abundance: NA; len: 13; v_gene: TRBV6-5; j_gene: TRBJ1-2; d_gene: NA
CDR3aa: CAISESMTETQYF; CDR3nt: TGTGCCATCAGTGAGTCAATGACGGAGACCCAGTACTTC; abundance: NA; len: 13; v_gene: TRBV10-3; j_gene: TRBJ2-5; d_gene: NA
CDR3aa: CASSTRLAGGPDTQYF; CDR3nt: TGTGCCAGCAGCACCCGACTAGCGGGAGGACCAGATACGCAGTATTTT; abundance: NA; len: 16; v_gene: TRBV5-6; j_gene: TRBJ2-3; d_gene: TRBD2
CDR3aa: CASSSRDRTDEQYF; CDR3nt: TGTGCCAGCAGCTCCCGGGACCGCACAGACGAGCAGTACTTC; abundance: NA; len: 14; v_gene: TRBV13; j_gene: TRBJ2-7; d_gene: NA
CDR3aa: CASSDYRGQDEQFF; CDR3nt: TGCGCCAGCAGTGATTACAGGGGCCAGGATGAGCAGTTCTTC; abundance: NA; len: 14; v_gene: TRBV10-1; j_gene: TRBJ2-1; d_gene: TRBD1